The TCR beta chain under discussion was sequenced for a study of Tregs in tolerant kidney transplant recipients. Sequenced by immunoSEQ multiplex PCR; TCRdb stores in-frame clones only, minus some. The sample lists around 230,000 clones; about 80% were seen once. V shed 3 bases and J 5 bases; nucleotides not matched to a gene: 5. Germline V lookup: CDR1 KGHSH, CDR2 LQKENI. CDR3 size: 15 residues. This chain uses TRBV18 with TRBJ2-3, with TRBD1 identical over 10 bases. Sequencing input: CD4+ T cells from blood. This TCR came from a human donor in good health. The CDR3 loop reads CASSPDRGQLDTQYF. The CDR3 bases are TGTGCCAGCTCACCCGACAGGGGGCAGTTAGATACGCAGTATTTT.